This T cell receptor beta chain was sequenced during a study of PD-L1 blockade in urothelial cancer. The protocol was immunoSEQ multiplex PCR, while the TCRdb copy is restricted to in-frame clones and leaves out a portion. The repertoire includes about 81,000 clones, 89% of them detected once, and 0.97% sits in the top ten. Germline loops: CDR1 MDHEN, CDR2 SYDVKM. CDR3 length: 15 amino acids. V was clipped by 3 bases and J by 0 bases, with 12 bases between them. The time point here: pretreatment peripheral blood. The clonotype comes from a woman older than 75 with urothelial cancer. V usage is TRBV28 and J usage is TRBJ2-7; no clear D gene. Sample: PBMCs, taken around atezolizumab (anti-PD-L1) treatment. In DNA, the CDR3 is TGTGCCAGCAGTTTCGCAGGAATGATCTCCTACGAGCAGTACTTC. Translation: CASSFAGMISYEQYF. The whole variable domain, remainder taken from reference TRBV28 and TRBJ2-7, is DVKVTQSSRYLVKRTGEKVFLECVQDMDHENMFWYRQDPGLGLRLIYFSYDVKMKEKGDIPEGYSVSREKKERFSLILESASTNQTSMYLCASSFAGMISYEQYFGPGTRLTVT.